This is a list of T cell receptor beta chains from one sample in a study of a mutant IDH1 vaccine in newly diagnosed glioma. This table comes from immunoSEQ multiplex PCR, and its TCRdb copy is limited to in-frame clones, with some not included. In the table there are about 56,000 clones, around three quarters of which are singletons. No cognate antigen is known for these TCRs. The sample in question was PBMCs, obtained from a glioma patient whose treatment included an IDH1 peptide vaccine. These receptors were collected from a middle-aged man with glioma. CDR3s include the opening cysteine and the closing phenylalanine or tryptophan. D genes are given only for firm matches. Clone size is given for some rows only: seen once, a few or many times, or a class if the clone is expanded.

cdr3_nt: TGTGCCAGCAGGGGAGGGACTAGCGCTTACAATGAGCAGTTCTTC
cdr3_aa: CASRGGTSAYNEQFF
clone_size: -
d_call: TRBD2
j_call: TRBJ2-1
v_call: TRBV6-5

cdr3_nt: TGTGCCAGCAGCTTAGGCAGAGCAGATCTCACAGAGCAGTACTTC
cdr3_aa: CASSLGRADLTEQYF
clone_size: -
d_call: -
j_call: TRBJ2-7
v_call: TRBV13

cdr3_nt: TGTGCCAGCAGCCAAGAGGACAGGGACGGCTTAGGCTACACCTTC
cdr3_aa: CASSQEDRDGLGYTF
clone_size: -
d_call: TRBD1
j_call: TRBJ1-2
v_call: TRBV4-2

cdr3_nt: TGTGCCAGCAGTATTCGGCCAGGTCGCCTCGGGGCCAACGTCCTGACTTTC
cdr3_aa: CASSIRPGRLGANVLTF
clone_size: -
d_call: -
j_call: TRBJ2-6
v_call: TRBV27

cdr3_nt: TGTGCCACCAGCGCCCCAACAGGGGACAAAAACACCATATATTTT
cdr3_aa: CATSAPTGDKNTIYF
clone_size: few
d_call: TRBD1
j_call: TRBJ1-3
v_call: TRBV15

cdr3_nt: TGTGCCAGCAGCTTACGGACAGGGGGCATCTATGGCTACACCTTC
cdr3_aa: CASSLRTGGIYGYTF
clone_size: -
d_call: TRBD1
j_call: TRBJ1-2
v_call: TRBV5-6

cdr3_nt: TGTGCCAGCAGCCCGGGGGCGGCGGTTAGCAATCAGCCCCAGCATTTT
cdr3_aa: CASSPGAAVSNQPQHF
clone_size: few
d_call: -
j_call: TRBJ1-5
v_call: TRBV5-4

cdr3_nt: TGCGCCAGCAGCTTGCAACGCCATTCTAGCGGGGGGGCGGGAAACATTCAGTACTTC
cdr3_aa: CASSLQRHSSGGAGNIQYF
clone_size: -
d_call: TRBD2
j_call: TRBJ2-4
v_call: TRBV5-1

cdr3_nt: TGTGCCTGGAGTGTTCTAGGCGGAGGAGCCAAAAACATTCAGTACTTC
cdr3_aa: CAWSVLGGGAKNIQYF
clone_size: medium-sized
d_call: -
j_call: TRBJ2-4
v_call: TRBV30

cdr3_nt: TGTGCCAGCAGCTTGTCCCCACAGGGCCTCCCCTACGAGCAGTACTTC
cdr3_aa: CASSLSPQGLPYEQYF
clone_size: -
d_call: -
j_call: TRBJ2-7
v_call: TRBV5-6

cdr3_nt: TGCGCCAGCAGCTTGTGGGGTAGCGGGTCGACGGTTGACGAGACCCAGTACTTC
cdr3_aa: CASSLWGSGSTVDETQYF
clone_size: -
d_call: TRBD2
j_call: TRBJ2-5
v_call: TRBV5-1

cdr3_nt: TGTGCCAGTAGTATTAGAATGAACACTGAAGCTTTCTTT
cdr3_aa: CASSIRMNTEAFF
clone_size: -
d_call: -
j_call: TRBJ1-1
v_call: TRBV19

cdr3_nt: TGTGCCAGCAGCTTACACGGACAGGGAAACACTGAAGCTTTCTTT
cdr3_aa: CASSLHGQGNTEAFF
clone_size: -
d_call: TRBD1
j_call: TRBJ1-1
v_call: TRBV7-3

cdr3_nt: TGTGCCAGCAGCTACGGGCCCAATCAGCCCCAGCATTTT
cdr3_aa: CASSYGPNQPQHF
clone_size: -
d_call: -
j_call: TRBJ1-5
v_call: TRBV7-2

cdr3_nt: TGTGCCAGCAGTGATGGGGGCAGCGTGGAGACCCAGTACTTC
cdr3_aa: CASSDGGSVETQYF
clone_size: few
d_call: -
j_call: TRBJ2-5
v_call: TRBV6-1

cdr3_nt: TGTGCCAGCAGCGAGGGGGTGAGCTCCTACAATGAGCAGTTCTTC
cdr3_aa: CASSEGVSSYNEQFF
clone_size: -
d_call: -
j_call: TRBJ2-1
v_call: TRBV9

cdr3_nt: TGTGCCTGGAGTGTACAGGGAGGCACTGAAGCTCTCTTT
cdr3_aa: CAWSVQGGTEALF
clone_size: -
d_call: -
j_call: TRBJ1-1
v_call: TRBV30

cdr3_nt: TGTGCCACCAGCAGAGGAGGTAGCGGAGAAGAGACCCAGTACTTC
cdr3_aa: CATSRGGSGEETQYF
clone_size: -
d_call: -
j_call: TRBJ2-5
v_call: TRBV15

cdr3_nt: TGTGCCAGCAGTCTCGACGGGGGCCAGCAGCCCCAGCATTTT
cdr3_aa: CASSLDGGQQPQHF
clone_size: once
d_call: -
j_call: TRBJ1-5
v_call: TRBV5-5

cdr3_nt: TGTGCCTCCGAGGGGGGGGGTACTCAATCCTACAATGAGCAGTTCTTC
cdr3_aa: CASEGGGTQSYNEQFF
clone_size: -
d_call: -
j_call: TRBJ2-1
v_call: TRBV30

cdr3_nt: TGCGCCAGCGAGGAGGGGGGACAGGGGTCCTACGAGCAGTACTTC
cdr3_aa: CASEEGGQGSYEQYF
clone_size: -
d_call: TRBD1
j_call: TRBJ2-7
v_call: TRBV10-1

cdr3_nt: TGTGCCAGCAGCCTCCTGGCCGGGACAGGGGGCAATGAGCAGTTCTTC
cdr3_aa: CASSLLAGTGGNEQFF
clone_size: -
d_call: TRBD1
j_call: TRBJ2-1
v_call: TRBV7-8

cdr3_nt: TGCGCCAGCAGCCCCGGACAGGCTCTGGACTATGGCTACACCTTC
cdr3_aa: CASSPGQALDYGYTF
clone_size: -
d_call: TRBD1
j_call: TRBJ1-2
v_call: TRBV5-1

cdr3_nt: TGTGCCAGCAGTGATCAGCGGGGGGGCCCGGGAAATGAGCAGTTCTTC
cdr3_aa: CASSDQRGGPGNEQFF
clone_size: -
d_call: TRBD2
j_call: TRBJ2-1
v_call: TRBV28

cdr3_nt: TGCGCCAGCAGTGAGCGGACGGACCTTGAAAAACTGTTTTTT
cdr3_aa: CASSERTDLEKLFF
clone_size: -
d_call: -
j_call: TRBJ1-4
v_call: TRBV10-1

cdr3_nt: TGCAGCGCCCTGGGTCAATCCTACGAGCAGTACTTC
cdr3_aa: CSALGQSYEQYF
clone_size: -
d_call: -
j_call: TRBJ2-7
v_call: TRBV29-1

cdr3_nt: TGTGCCAGCAGCCCCCGTGGACAGGTAGGTAACGGTGAAAAACTGTTTTTT
cdr3_aa: CASSPRGQVGNGEKLFF
clone_size: -
d_call: TRBD1
j_call: TRBJ1-4
v_call: TRBV7-2

cdr3_nt: TGTGCCAGCAGCTTACACTACGAGCAGTACTTC
cdr3_aa: CASSLHYEQYF
clone_size: -
d_call: -
j_call: TRBJ2-7
v_call: TRBV7-2

cdr3_nt: TGTGCCAGCAGCTTGACGGGGGTGAACACTGAAGCTTTCTTT
cdr3_aa: CASSLTGVNTEAFF
clone_size: -
d_call: -
j_call: TRBJ1-1
v_call: TRBV5-5

cdr3_nt: TGTGCCAGCAGCCAAGGGGGAAGCCGAGAAGCTTTCTTT
cdr3_aa: CASSQGGSREAFF
clone_size: -
d_call: -
j_call: TRBJ1-1
v_call: TRBV14

cdr3_nt: TGTGCCAGCAGTTATAGCAGGGCTCTTGGCGAGCAGTACTTC
cdr3_aa: CASSYSRALGEQYF
clone_size: -
d_call: -
j_call: TRBJ2-7
v_call: TRBV6-5

cdr3_nt: TGTGCCAGCAGCCACCCTCAGGGGAACACCGGGGAGCTGTTTTTT
cdr3_aa: CASSHPQGNTGELFF
clone_size: -
d_call: -
j_call: TRBJ2-2
v_call: TRBV7-2

cdr3_nt: TGTGCCAGCAGCTTACGGAGGCAGAACACCGGGGAGCTGTTTTTT
cdr3_aa: CASSLRRQNTGELFF
clone_size: -
d_call: -
j_call: TRBJ2-2
v_call: TRBV7-9

cdr3_nt: TGTGCCAGCAGTGAATTGGGGCAGGGGATGGGTGAGACCCAGTACTTC
cdr3_aa: CASSELGQGMGETQYF
clone_size: -
d_call: -
j_call: TRBJ2-5
v_call: TRBV2

cdr3_nt: TGTGCCAGCAGTTACTCGGAGGGGATATCGAGGTACGAGCAGTACTTC
cdr3_aa: CASSYSEGISRYEQYF
clone_size: -
d_call: -
j_call: TRBJ2-7
v_call: TRBV6-5

cdr3_nt: TGTGCCAGCAGCGAGGGGACAGGGAACTACGAGCAGTACTTC
cdr3_aa: CASSEGTGNYEQYF
clone_size: -
d_call: TRBD1
j_call: TRBJ2-7
v_call: TRBV9

cdr3_nt: TGTGCCAGCAGCTTAGGGCCATCTCCTGGGTCAATCGTCTACGAGCAGTACTTC
cdr3_aa: CASSLGPSPGSIVYEQYF
clone_size: -
d_call: -
j_call: TRBJ2-7
v_call: TRBV11-2

cdr3_nt: TGTGCCAGCAGCCAGGGGAACTATGGCTACACCTTC
cdr3_aa: CASSQGNYGYTF
clone_size: -
d_call: -
j_call: TRBJ1-2
v_call: TRBV25-1

cdr3_nt: TGTGCCAGCAGCCAACTCCCCGGGACAGGGGGCCGGGAGACCCAGTACTTC
cdr3_aa: CASSQLPGTGGRETQYF
clone_size: -
d_call: TRBD1
j_call: TRBJ2-5
v_call: TRBV14